One sample yielded the 9 T cell receptor beta chains listed below, sequenced in a study of T cells in Graves' hyperthyroidism and ophthalmopathy. The CDR3 regions of TCR beta were amplified from RNA transcripts. In the first-round RT-PCR of the TCR CDR3, the HTBI primer set was used. MiXCR, run by TCRdb on the multiplex PCR reads, gives a single entry per CDR3 protein. The sample lists over 650,000 distinct CDR3 sequences, about 15% occurring once. Sequenced material: blood. All receptors derive from a man aged 18 to 30 with Graves' hyperthyroidism.

This clonotype was counted a few times. A much bigger clone sits one base away, suggesting this may be a read error. The chain links TRBV2 to TRBJ2-7; the D gene is possibly TRBD2 (5 bases). The V end was cut by 7 bases, the J end by 6 bases, with 22 bases between. From germline, CDR1 is SNHLY and CDR2 FYNNEI. The CDR3 consists of 15 residues. In DNA form, the CDR3 reads TGTGCCAGCATTGGTAGCGTGAGAGGAGGAGCCGAGCAGTACTTC. Its protein product is CASIGSVRGGAEQYF.

This rearrangement joins TRBV15 to TRBJ2-2, with D possibly matching TRBD1 (5 bases). Trimming took off 3 bases at V and 1 base at J, with 9 bases between the two ends. The CDR3 extends over 15 amino acids. The germline gives CDR1 LNHNV, CDR2 YYDKDF (reference sequence). Written as DNA, the CDR3 is TGTGCCACCAGCAGGGGGCTGGGGAACACCGGGGAGCTGTTTTTT. This sequence encodes CATSRGLGNTGELFF.

This clonotype was observed a few times. The rearrangement uses TRBV20-1 and TRBJ2-7; the D is unclear. Trimming took 1 base from V and 3 from J, leaving 10 bases between them. The germline V gene encodes CDR1 DFQATT and CDR2 SNEGSKA (reference sequence). There are 13 residues in the CDR3. In DNA, the CDR3 is TGCAGTGCTAGAGTAGGGATGGACTACGAGCAGTACTTC. It encodes CSARVGMDYEQYF.

This clonotype was counted at least ten times. This rearrangement joins TRBV12-3 or TRBV12-4 to TRBJ2-7; D may be TRBD1 (6 bases). Trimming shortened V by 2 bases and J by 3 bases, and 8 bases separated the two germline ends. This CDR3 contains 13 residues. Here the CDR3 reads CASSLKGGYEQYF. CDR3 in DNA: TGTGCCAGCAGTTTAAAAGGGGGCTACGAGCAGTACTTC.

The CDR3 spells CASSLGLVGRDDTQYF. Written as DNA, the CDR3 is TGTGCCAGCAGCCTAGGACTAGTCGGGAGAGACGATACGCAGTATTTT. The chain joins TRBV7-8 to TRBJ2-3; 7 bases agree with TRBD2. CDR1 and CDR2 from the germline V gene are SGHVS and FQNEAQ. This CDR3 is 16 amino acids long. V trimming: 5 bases; J trimming: 6 bases; junction bases outside the gene matches: 14.

This clonotype was picked up a small number of times. This chain uses TRBV7-9 with TRBJ1-5; maybe TRBD1 (5 bases). Germline V gene data show CDR1 as SEHNR and CDR2 as FQNEAQ (reference sequence). Trimming removed 4 bases at V and 7 bases at J, with 14 bases between. The CDR3 sequence is 14 residues long. The CDR3 spells CASSSAGRGQPQHF. The CDR3, as DNA: TGTGCCAGCAGCTCCGCAGGGCGGGGGCAGCCCCAGCATTTT.

On this clonotype: Compared with germline, one end of the junction differs, possibly owing to a read error. Here the CDR3 DNA reads TGTGCCAGCAGTTCCCCCGGGACTAGCGGGAGTGGGGGGGTCAACGTCCTGACTTTC. It encodes CASSSPGTSGSGGVNVLTF. The V call is TRBV28, the J call TRBJ2-6; 14 nucleotides agree with TRBD2. Germline V gives CDR1 MDHEN, CDR2 SYDVKM. This CDR3 region has 19 residues. Full variable domain (outside the CDR3, taken from reference TRBV28 and TRBJ2-6): DVKVTQSSRYLVKRTGEKVFLECVQDMDHENMFWYRQDPGLGLRLIYFSYDVKMKEKGDIPEGYSVSREKKERFSLILESASTNQTSMYLCASSSPGTSGSGGVNVLTFGAGSRLTVL.

The J gene is TRBJ1-1, the V gene TRBV30; D remains unclear. Germline CDR1 and CDR2: GTSNPN and SVGIG (reference sequence). V lost 2 bases and J lost 2, with 18 bases in between. The CDR3 has 16 amino acids. CDR3 amino acids: CAWSTPFRLLNTEAFF. The CDR3 region has the DNA TGTGCCTGGAGTACTCCCTTCCGCCTCTTAAACACTGAAGCTTTCTTT. Looking up the rest from reference TRBV30 and TRBJ1-1 gives the full variable domain: SQTIHQWPATLVQPVGSPLSLECTVEGTSNPNLYWYRQAAGRGLQLLFYSVGIGQISSEVPQNLSASRPQDRQFILSSKKLLLSDSGFYLCAWSTPFRLLNTEAFFGQGTRLTVV.

This chain uses TRBV5-5 with TRBJ2-5; 12 bases fit TRBD1. Germline loops: CDR1 SGHKS, CDR2 YYEKEE (reference sequence). V gave up 5 bases and J gave up 2 bases; unmatched junction bases: 4. The CDR3 has 15 residues. CDR3 residues: CASSWDRGLQETQYF. The DNA of the CDR3 is TGTGCCAGCAGTTGGGACAGGGGGCTACAAGAGACCCAGTACTTC.